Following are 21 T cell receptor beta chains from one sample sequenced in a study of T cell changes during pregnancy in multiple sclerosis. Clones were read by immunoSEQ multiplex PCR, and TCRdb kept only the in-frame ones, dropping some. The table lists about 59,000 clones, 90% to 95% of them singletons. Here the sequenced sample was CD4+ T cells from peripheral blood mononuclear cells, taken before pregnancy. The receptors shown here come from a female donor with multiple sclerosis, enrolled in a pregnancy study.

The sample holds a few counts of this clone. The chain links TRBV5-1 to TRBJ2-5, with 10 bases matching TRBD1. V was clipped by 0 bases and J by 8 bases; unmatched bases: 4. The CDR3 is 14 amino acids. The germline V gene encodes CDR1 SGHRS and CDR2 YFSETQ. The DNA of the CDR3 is TGCGCCAGCAGCTTGGTGGGGACAGGGGACACCCAGTACTTC. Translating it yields CASSLVGTGDTQYF.

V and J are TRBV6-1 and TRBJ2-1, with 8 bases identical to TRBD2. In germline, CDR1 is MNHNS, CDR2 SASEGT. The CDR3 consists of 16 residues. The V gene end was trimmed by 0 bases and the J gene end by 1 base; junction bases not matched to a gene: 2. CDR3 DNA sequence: TGTGCCAGCAGTGAAGCTTTAGCGGGGTCCTACAATGAGCAGTTCTTC. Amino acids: CASSEALAGSYNEQFF.

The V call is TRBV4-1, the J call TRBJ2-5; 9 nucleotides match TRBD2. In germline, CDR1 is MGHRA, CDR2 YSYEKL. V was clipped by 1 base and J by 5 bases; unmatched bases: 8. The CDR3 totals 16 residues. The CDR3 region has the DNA TGCGCCAGCAGCCAAGGGAGTAGCGGGAGTTCGGAGACCCAGTACTTC. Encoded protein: CASSQGSSGSSETQYF.

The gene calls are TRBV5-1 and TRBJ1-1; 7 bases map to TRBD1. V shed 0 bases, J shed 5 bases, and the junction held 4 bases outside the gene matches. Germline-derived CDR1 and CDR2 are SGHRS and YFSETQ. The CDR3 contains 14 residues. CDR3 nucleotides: TGCGCCAGCAGCTTGGACAGGGGAAAAACTGAAGCTTTCTTT. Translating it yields CASSLDRGKTEAFF.

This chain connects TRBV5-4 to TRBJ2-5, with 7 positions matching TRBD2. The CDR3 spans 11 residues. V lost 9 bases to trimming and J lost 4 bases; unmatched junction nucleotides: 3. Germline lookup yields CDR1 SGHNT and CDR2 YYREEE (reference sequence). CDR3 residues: CATASGETQYF. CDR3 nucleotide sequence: TGTGCCACCGCTAGCGGAGAGACCCAGTACTTC.

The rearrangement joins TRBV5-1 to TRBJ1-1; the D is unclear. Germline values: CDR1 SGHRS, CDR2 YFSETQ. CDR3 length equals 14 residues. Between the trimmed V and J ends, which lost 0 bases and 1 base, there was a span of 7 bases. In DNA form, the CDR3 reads TGCGCCAGCAGCTTGGTACCAGGGAACACTGAAGCTTTCTTT. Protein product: CASSLVPGNTEAFF. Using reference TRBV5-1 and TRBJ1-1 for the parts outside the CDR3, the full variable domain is KAGVTQTPRYLIKTRGQQVTLSCSPISGHRSVSWYQQTPGQGLQFLFEYFSETQRNKGNFPGRFSGRQFSNSRSEMNVSTLELGDSALYLCASSLVPGNTEAFFGQGTRLTVV.

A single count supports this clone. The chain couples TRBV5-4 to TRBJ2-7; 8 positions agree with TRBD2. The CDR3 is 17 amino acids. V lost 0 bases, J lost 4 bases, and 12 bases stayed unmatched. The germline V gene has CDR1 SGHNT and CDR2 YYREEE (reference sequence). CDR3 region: CASSLGGLGAGGYEQYF. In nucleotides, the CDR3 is TGTGCCAGCAGCTTGGGGGGGTTGGGCGCGGGAGGTTACGAGCAGTACTTC.

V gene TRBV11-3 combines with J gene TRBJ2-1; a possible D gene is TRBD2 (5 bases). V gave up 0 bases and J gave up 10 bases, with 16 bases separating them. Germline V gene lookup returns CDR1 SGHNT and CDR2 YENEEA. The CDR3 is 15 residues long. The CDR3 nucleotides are TGTGCCAGCAGCTTAGATGGGAGCACAAGAGTCGAGCAGTTCTTC. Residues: CASSLDGSTRVEQFF. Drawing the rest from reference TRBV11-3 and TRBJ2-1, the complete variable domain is EAGVVQSPRYKIIEKKQPVAFWCNPISGHNTLYWYLQNLGQGPELLIRYENEEAVDDSQLPKDRFSAERLKGVDSTLKIQPAELGDSAVYLCASSLDGSTRVEQFFGPGTRLTVL.

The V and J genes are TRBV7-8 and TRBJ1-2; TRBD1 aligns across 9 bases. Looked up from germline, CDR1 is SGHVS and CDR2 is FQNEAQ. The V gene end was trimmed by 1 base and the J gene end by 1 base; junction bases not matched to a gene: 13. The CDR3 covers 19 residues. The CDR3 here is CASSLVLFDRGTNNYGYTF. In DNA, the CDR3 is TGTGCCAGCAGCTTAGTCCTTTTCGACAGGGGGACGAATAACTATGGCTACACCTTC.

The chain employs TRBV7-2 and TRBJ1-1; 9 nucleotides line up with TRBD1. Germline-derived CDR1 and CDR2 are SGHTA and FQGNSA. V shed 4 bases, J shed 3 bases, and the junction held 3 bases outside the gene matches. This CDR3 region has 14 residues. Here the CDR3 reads CASSSHRGHTEAFF. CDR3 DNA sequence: TGTGCCAGCAGCTCTCACAGGGGGCACACTGAAGCTTTCTTT.

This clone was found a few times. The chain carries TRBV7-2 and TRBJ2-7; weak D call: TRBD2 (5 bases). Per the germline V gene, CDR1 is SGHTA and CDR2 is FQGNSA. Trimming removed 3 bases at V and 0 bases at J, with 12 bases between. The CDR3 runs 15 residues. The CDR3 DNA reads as TGTGCCAGCAGCTTGAGCGTAGGGAGCTCCTACGAGCAGTACTTC. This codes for CASSLSVGSSYEQYF.

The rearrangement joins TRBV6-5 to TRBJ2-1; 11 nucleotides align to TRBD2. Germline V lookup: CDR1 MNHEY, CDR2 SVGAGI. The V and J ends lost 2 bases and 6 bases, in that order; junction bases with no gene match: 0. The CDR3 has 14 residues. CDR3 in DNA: TGTGCCAGCAGTTACGGGACTAGCGGCAATGAGCAGTTCTTC. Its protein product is CASSYGTSGNEQFF.

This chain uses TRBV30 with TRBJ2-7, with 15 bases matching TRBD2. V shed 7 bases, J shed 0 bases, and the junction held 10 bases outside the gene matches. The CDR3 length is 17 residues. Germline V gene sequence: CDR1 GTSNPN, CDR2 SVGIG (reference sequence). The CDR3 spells CASDPGLAGGPSYEQYF. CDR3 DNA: TGTGCCTCCGATCCGGGACTAGCGGGAGGCCCCTCCTACGAGCAGTACTTC.

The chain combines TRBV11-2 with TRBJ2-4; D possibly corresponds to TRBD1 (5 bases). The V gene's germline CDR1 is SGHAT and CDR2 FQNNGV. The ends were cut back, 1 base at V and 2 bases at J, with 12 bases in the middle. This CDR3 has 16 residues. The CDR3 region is CASSLVRGSSKNIQYF. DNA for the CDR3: TGTGCCAGCAGCTTAGTAAGGGGTTCGTCCAAAAACATTCAGTACTTC.

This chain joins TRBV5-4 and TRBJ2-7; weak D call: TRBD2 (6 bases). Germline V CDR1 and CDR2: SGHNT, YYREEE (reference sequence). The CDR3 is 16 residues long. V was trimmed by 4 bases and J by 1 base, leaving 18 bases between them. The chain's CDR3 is CASSPDRWDSSYEQYF. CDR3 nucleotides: TGTGCCAGCAGCCCAGATCGTTGGGACTCTTCCTACGAGCAGTACTTC.

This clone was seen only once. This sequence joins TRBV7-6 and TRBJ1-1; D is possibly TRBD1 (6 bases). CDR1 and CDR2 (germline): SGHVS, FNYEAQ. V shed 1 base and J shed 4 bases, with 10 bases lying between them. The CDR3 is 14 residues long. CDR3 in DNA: TGTGCCAGCAGCTTAGGACAGGCGCCCACTGAAGCTTTCTTT. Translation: CASSLGQAPTEAFF.

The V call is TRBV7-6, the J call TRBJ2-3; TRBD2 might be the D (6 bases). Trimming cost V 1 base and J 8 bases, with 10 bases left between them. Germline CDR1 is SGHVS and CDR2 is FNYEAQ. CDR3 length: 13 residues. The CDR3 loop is CASSLDLGGTQYF. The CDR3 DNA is TGTGCCAGCAGCTTAGATTTGGGAGGTACGCAGTATTTT.

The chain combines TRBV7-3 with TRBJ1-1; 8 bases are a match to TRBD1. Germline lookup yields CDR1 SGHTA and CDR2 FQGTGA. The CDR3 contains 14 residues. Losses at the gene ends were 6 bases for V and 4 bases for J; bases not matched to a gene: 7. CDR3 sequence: CASRGQGPGTEAFF. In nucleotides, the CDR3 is TGTGCCAGCAGAGGACAGGGTCCGGGCACTGAAGCTTTCTTT. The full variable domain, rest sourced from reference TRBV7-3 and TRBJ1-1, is GAGVSQTPSNKVTEKGKYVELRCDPISGHTALYWYRQSLGQGPEFLIYFQGTGAADDSGLPNDRFFAVRPEGSVSTLKIQRTERGDSAVYLCASRGQGPGTEAFFGQGTRLTVV.

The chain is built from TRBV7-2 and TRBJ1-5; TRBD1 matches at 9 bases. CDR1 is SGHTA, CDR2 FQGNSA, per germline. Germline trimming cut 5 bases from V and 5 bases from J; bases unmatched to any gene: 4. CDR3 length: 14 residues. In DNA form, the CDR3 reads TGTGCCAGCAGCCCCCGGACAGGGGATCAGCCCCAGCATTTT. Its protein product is CASSPRTGDQPQHF.

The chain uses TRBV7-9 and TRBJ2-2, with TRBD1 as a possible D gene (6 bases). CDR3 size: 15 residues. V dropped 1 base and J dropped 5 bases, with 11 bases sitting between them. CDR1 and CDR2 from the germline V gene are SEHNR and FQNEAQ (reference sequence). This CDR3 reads CASSLGQGRTGELFF. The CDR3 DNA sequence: TGTGCCAGCAGCTTAGGGCAGGGGCGGACCGGGGAGCTGTTTTTT. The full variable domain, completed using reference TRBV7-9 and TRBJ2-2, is DTGVSQNPRHKITKRGQNVTFRCDPISEHNRLYWYRQTLGQGPEFLTYFQNEAQLEKSRLLSDRFSAERPKGSFSTLEIQRTEQGDSAMYLCASSLGQGRTGELFFGEGSRLTVL.

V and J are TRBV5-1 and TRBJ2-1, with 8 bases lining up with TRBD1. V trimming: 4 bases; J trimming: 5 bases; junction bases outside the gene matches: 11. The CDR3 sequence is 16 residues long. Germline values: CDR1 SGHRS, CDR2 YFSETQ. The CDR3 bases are TGCGCCAGCAGCAACCCCGGGACAGGCCTAAACAATGAGCAGTTCTTC. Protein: CASSNPGTGLNNEQFF.